This T cell receptor beta chain was obtained from a study of blood T cell repertoires in COVID-19. Everyone who took part was roughly 18 to 89 years old, and they came from 20 to 25 US areas. Donors of Cohort 3 who recovered were those that had two negative PCRs, clearance, or symptom resolution. CDR1 and CDR2 (germline): SNHLY, FYNNEI. The V and J ends lost 2 bases and 5 bases, in that order; junction bases with no gene match: 16. The CDR3 runs 19 residues. Only in-frame clones appear in the TCRdb table, and some are missing; sequencing was by immunoSEQ multiplex PCR. The table lists 250,000 to 300,000 clones, approximately 91% of them singletons.

V usage is TRBV2 and J usage is TRBJ2-1; 9 bases fit TRBD2. Source material: PBMCs or T cells enriched from blood (not recorded which). This TCR came from a woman aged 40 to 50 who had recovered from COVID-19. CDR3 DNA sequence: TGTGCCAGCAGTGAACCGTTTCAGTTAGCGGGAGTCCTCGACAATGAGCAGTTCTTC. Amino acid sequence: CASSEPFQLAGVLDNEQFF. Based on the CDR3 plus reference TRBV2 and TRBJ2-1, the full variable domain is EPEVTQTPSHQVTQMGQEVILRCVPISNHLYFYWYRQILGQKVEFLVSFYNNEISEKSEIFDDQFSVERPDGSNFTLKIRSTKLEDSAMYFCASSEPFQLAGVLDNEQFFGPGTRLTVL.